This T cell receptor beta chain derives from a study of blood T cell repertoires in COVID-19 (dated by TCRdb to about 2020). For the wider study: Samples covering the acute and convalescent phases of COVID-19 were provided by collaborators in the United States, Italy and Spain. Samples came from the ongoing ImmuneRACE study (first 160 participants) plus 1,254 subjects from 6 global collaborators. Sample metadata almost always included a de-identified subject ID, COVID-19 status, age in years and sex. The material from the prospective study consisted of cDNA or gDNA derived from T cells, B-cell-depleted T cells, or PBMCs. Subjects who had been exposed to COVID-19, were actively infected with it, or had recovered from it provided the deeply sampled blood TCRbeta repertoires that made up the dataset. Where HLA class I and class II types were available, the types were taken from metadata supplied by the sample provider, not from assay-based typing. The repertoires were made available in a free public database intended to serve as a resource for research on the immune response to SARS-CoV-2. Study-level results and caveats: The quantity of clinical and demographic metadata differed by source and by participant and was supplied without curation.

TCRbeta CDR3 regions were amplified from genomic DNA using the immunoSEQ Assay, a bias-controlled multiplex PCR. In the authors' own workflow: Within the assay, amplification of reference gene primers was used to estimate how many nucleated cells each sample contained. Sequence reads were collapsed and filtered to measure the absolute abundance of every unique TCRbeta CDR3 rearrangement. For each sample, productive Simpson clonality was calculated as the square root of Simpson's diversity index over productive rearrangements. TCRdb obtained this table from immuneACCESS and retained in-frame rearrangements with V and J assigned. These tables miss some clones; where compared with another copy, unresolved V genes account for less than half of the shortfall, and the remainder is unexplained. V and J calls and clone size are as listed in that table; D and trimming were resolved from the DNA. The sample table lists about 480,000 clones, roughly 90% of them with a count of one. 1.5% to 2% of the sample is in the top ten clones.

Enrolling through a virtual design, the prospective study's participants ranged in age from about 18 to 89 years and lived across roughly 24 United States geographic areas. Cohort assignment in the prospective study relied on participant-reported clinical history from a screening survey and a study questionnaire. Recovered participants in ImmuneRACE Cohort 3 were defined by two consecutive negative NP/OP PCR tests, clearance by a healthcare professional, or resolution of symptoms. In the prospective study, mobile phlebotomists collected whole blood, serum and a nasopharyngeal or oropharyngeal swab from each participant. Additional blood draws and questionnaires over a 2-month period could optionally be provided by prospective study participants. Before DNA extraction, blood samples from the prospective study were shipped at room temperature or frozen. V gives up 10 bases and J gives up 1 base, and the segment between their germline ends measures 9 bases. Inclusive of the bounding cysteine and phenylalanine, the CDR3 is 12 residues long. The DNA shown is the 36-base CDR3, in frame from base 1.

With respect to this clone: Its antigen is currently not known. The record has no base qualities; no much larger clone is one base away.

This receptor was identified in a woman aged 40 to 50 who had recovered from COVID-19. Specimen: PBMCs or T cells enriched from blood (not recorded which). The V and J segments used are TRBV12-3 or TRBV12-4 and TRBJ2-3; the D gene lacks a confident call. In nucleotide form, the sequence is TGTGCCACCCAAGAGGGCACAGATACGCAGTATTTT. It translates as CATQEGTDTQYF.